The 23 T cell receptor beta chains listed next were all sequenced from one sample in a study of cytomegalovirus exposure and HLA in healthy donors. Amplification used 60 Vbeta primers and 13 Jbeta primers. TCRdb keeps only in-frame clones here, not all; method: immunoSEQ multiplex PCR. The sample yields about 140,000 clones, 73% seen once. Sequenced sample: PBMCs. All receptors come from a woman between 40 and 55 years old in good health and CMV-seronegative.

Here the CDR3 DNA reads TGCGCCAGCAGCTTTACATTCCGGGACAGGGGGACAGATACGCAGTATTTT. It is translated as CASSFTFRDRGTDTQYF. This rearrangement joins TRBV5-1 to TRBJ2-3; 11 positions match TRBD1. V shed 2 bases and J 3 bases; nucleotides not matched to a gene: 8. Germline lookup yields CDR1 SGHRS and CDR2 YFSETQ. There are 17 residues in the CDR3.

The V call is TRBV7-8, the J call TRBJ2-2; D may be TRBD2 (5 bases). Germline assignment: CDR1 SGHVS and CDR2 FQNEAQ. This CDR3 region has 15 residues. The V end was cut by 1 base, the J end by 2 bases, with 8 bases between. The CDR3 DNA reads as TGTGCCAGCAGCTTAGGAGGGTCCAACACCGGGGAGCTGTTTTTT. Protein: CASSLGGSNTGELFF.

This clone was found a few times. The chain uses TRBV15 and TRBJ2-2; no firm D call. The germline V and J ends were trimmed by 2 bases and 7 bases, with 11 bases remaining between them. The germline V gene encodes CDR1 LNHNV and CDR2 YYDKDF (reference sequence). The CDR3 is made up of 14 amino acids. CDR3 bases: TGTGCCACCAGCAGACTGAGTTCGAACGGGGAGCTGTTTTTT. Its protein product is CATSRLSSNGELFF.

This clone was seen once. This chain connects TRBV7-2 to TRBJ1-1; D is ambiguous. Germline loops: CDR1 SGHTA, CDR2 FQGNSA. The CDR3 extends over 13 amino acids. V lost 3 bases to trimming and J lost 1 base, with 6 bases between them. CDR3 sequence: CASSFGENTEAFF. The CDR3 nucleotides are TGTGCCAGCAGCTTTGGAGAGAACACTGAAGCTTTCTTT. Variable domain in full (rest from reference TRBV7-2 and TRBJ1-1): GAGVSQSPSNKVTEKGKDVELRCDPISGHTALYWYRQSLGQGLEFLIYFQGNSAPDKSGLPSDRFSAERTGGSVSTLTIQRTQQEDSAVYLCASSFGENTEAFFGQGTRLTVV.

The chain combines TRBV5-1 with TRBJ2-3, with a weak D call TRBD2 (6 bases). Looked up from germline, CDR1 is SGHRS and CDR2 is YFSETQ. The CDR3 has 14 amino acids. Between the trimmed V and J ends, which lost 3 bases and 4 bases, there was a span of 12 bases. The CDR3 loop reads CASSYMGGADTQYF. The CDR3 region has the DNA TGCGCCAGCAGCTATATGGGGGGTGCAGATACGCAGTATTTT. The full variable domain, completed using reference TRBV5-1 and TRBJ2-3, is KAGVTQTPRYLIKTRGQQVTLSCSPISGHRSVSWYQQTPGQGLQFLFEYFSETQRNKGNFPGRFSGRQFSNSRSEMNVSTLELGDSALYLCASSYMGGADTQYFGPGTRLTVL.

The rearrangement joins TRBV6-1 to TRBJ1-3; D gene unclear. The germline CDR1 and CDR2 sequences are MNHNS and SASEGT. With 3 bases removed from V and 0 bases from J, the gap between germline ends came to 9 bases. The CDR3 has 15 residues. DNA for the CDR3: TGTGCCAGCAGTGAGGGGAGATTCTCTGGAAACACCATATATTTT. Translated, it gives CASSEGRFSGNTIYF.

The genes are TRBV29-1 and TRBJ2-3; 9 bases fit TRBD2. Germline CDR1 is SQVTM and CDR2 is ANQGSEA. The CDR3 has 12 residues. Germline trimming cut 8 bases from V and 4 bases from J; bases unmatched to any gene: 4. The CDR3: CSNSGGSDTQYF. The DNA of the CDR3 is TGCAGCAATAGCGGGGGCTCAGATACGCAGTATTTT.

The chain links TRBV7-3 to TRBJ1-2; perhaps TRBD1 as D (6 bases). This CDR3 spans 13 amino acids. Between the trimmed V and J ends, which lost 1 base and 6 bases, there was a span of 9 bases. Germline V CDR1 and CDR2: SGHTA, FQGTGA. The CDR3 is CASSLKAGDGYTF. CDR3 bases: TGTGCCAGCAGCTTAAAGGCAGGGGATGGCTACACCTTC.

V usage is TRBV5-1 and J usage is TRBJ2-1; the match to TRBD2 covers 10 bases. The germline gives CDR1 SGHRS, CDR2 YFSETQ. The V segment lost 4 bases and the J segment 7 bases; nucleotides outside the gene matches: 5. This CDR3 comprises 14 residues. The CDR3 DNA follows: TGCGCCAGCAGCAGCGGGGGGGCCGGTAATGAGCAGTTCTTC. This encodes CASSSGGAGNEQFF.

CDR3 coding DNA: TGTGCCAGCAGCTTGGGACAGACGAACACTGAAGCTTTCTTT. Residues: CASSLGQTNTEAFF. V is TRBV7-8 and J is TRBJ1-1, with 7 bases identical to TRBD1. This CDR3 region has 14 residues. The ends lost 3 bases at V and 1 base at J; junction bases unmatched: 2. Germline CDR1 and CDR2: SGHVS and FQNEAQ.

J is TRBJ2-5 and V is TRBV7-2; 7 nucleotides agree with TRBD2. The CDR3 spans 17 residues. With V trimmed by 0 bases and J by 0 bases, 7 bases remained unmatched. The germline V gene has CDR1 SGHTA and CDR2 FQGNSA. The CDR3 coding sequence is TGTGCCAGCAGCTTAGCCAGGGCTAGCGGAGACCAAGAGACCCAGTACTTC. It specifies CASSLARASGDQETQYF.

J is TRBJ1-2 and V is TRBV4-3; TRBD1 agrees at 8 bases. From germline, CDR1 is LGHNA and CDR2 YSLEER. J gave up 2 bases and V 1 base, and 6 bases lay outside the gene matches. This CDR3 has 16 residues. The CDR3, as DNA: TGCGCCAGCAGCCAAGGGACAGGGCTCCACAACTATGGCTACACCTTC. Protein: CASSQGTGLHNYGYTF.

The gene calls are TRBV27 and TRBJ2-7, with 9 positions matching TRBD1. The CDR3 has 17 residues. Germline V gene lookup returns CDR1 MNHEY and CDR2 SMNVEV (reference sequence). V was clipped by 5 bases and J by 0 bases; unmatched bases: 11. CDR3 amino acids: CASSRRRGTGSSYEQYV. For the CDR3, the DNA is TGTGCCAGCAGTCGCCGCCGAGGGACAGGGAGCTCCTACGAGCAGTACGTC.

This rearrangement joins TRBV2 to TRBJ2-3; maybe TRBD1 (6 bases). The CDR3 runs to 17 residues. Deletions cut 6 bases from V and 2 bases from J, with 21 bases between. CDR1 and CDR2 (germline): SNHLY, FYNNEI. The CDR3 here is CASRLSTGGPYTDTQYF. Written as DNA, the CDR3 is TGTGCCAGCAGGTTATCGACAGGCGGGCCCTACACAGATACGCAGTATTTT.

V and J are TRBV2 and TRBJ2-5; D is ambiguous. The V gene's germline CDR1 is SNHLY and CDR2 FYNNEI. Trimming stripped 6 bases from V and 1 base from J, with 6 bases between. The CDR3 covers 12 residues. For the CDR3, the DNA is TGTGCCAGCAGCCCATCCCAAGAGACCCAGTACTTC. Amino acid sequence: CASSPSQETQYF.

The V gene is TRBV15, the J gene TRBJ1-2; tentative D call: TRBD1 (6 bases). Deletions cut 0 bases from V and 4 bases from J, with 24 bases between. The germline V gene has CDR1 LNHNV and CDR2 YYDKDF (reference sequence). The CDR3 is 19 amino acids. CDR3 loop: CATSRDSLWSTGTSYGYTF. In nucleotides, the CDR3 is TGTGCCACCAGCAGAGATAGCTTGTGGTCGACCGGGACATCCTATGGCTACACCTTC.

The chain couples TRBV28 to TRBJ1-4, with 7 bases aligning to TRBD1. The germline CDR1 and CDR2 sequences are MDHEN and SYDVKM. V shed 6 bases and J 3 bases; nucleotides not matched to a gene: 13. This CDR3 comprises 17 residues. The CDR3 bases are TGTGCCAGCAGCCCTTGGGCAGGGGGGTTGTCTAATGAAAAACTGTTTTTT. This gives the protein CASSPWAGGLSNEKLFF.

This chain uses TRBV27 with TRBJ1-5, with D perhaps TRBD1 (5 bases). V shed 2 bases and J shed 2 bases, with 10 bases lying between them. From germline, CDR1 is MNHEY and CDR2 SMNVEV (reference sequence). The CDR3 contains 15 residues. This CDR3 is CASSLSQGGNQPQHF. Here the CDR3 DNA reads TGTGCCAGCAGTTTAAGCCAAGGGGGCAATCAGCCCCAGCATTTT.

The chain couples TRBV5-1 to TRBJ1-2; 7 nucleotides agree with TRBD1. After removal of 1 base from V and 1 base from J, the junction contained 4 bases not matched to a gene. CDR3 size: 15 residues. Germline V gives CDR1 SGHRS, CDR2 YFSETQ. CDR3 sequence reads: CASSLRQGDNYGYTF. CDR3 sequence (DNA): TGCGCCAGCAGCTTGAGGCAGGGGGATAACTATGGCTACACCTTC.

The J gene is TRBJ2-1, the V gene TRBV13, with TRBD1 matching over 8 bases. The CDR3 loop spans 12 amino acids. The V and J ends lost 4 bases and 12 bases, in that order; junction bases with no gene match: 5. CDR1 PRHDT and CDR2 FYEKMQ come from the germline V gene (reference sequence). CDR3 in amino acids: CASSSQGTGQFF. CDR3 DNA sequence: TGTGCCAGCAGCTCTCAGGGGACAGGGCAGTTCTTC.

This chain joins TRBV28 and TRBJ1-5, with a tentative D call TRBD1 (5 bases). This CDR3 has 14 amino acids. Germline CDR1 and CDR2: MDHEN and SYDVKM. The V end was cut by 2 bases, the J end by 9 bases, with 14 bases between. CDR3 protein: CASSLPETGRPQHF. CDR3 coding DNA: TGTGCCAGCAGTTTACCGGAAACAGGTCGGCCCCAGCATTTT.

The chain carries TRBV27 and TRBJ2-3; 8 bases are shared with TRBD1. Trimming at V came to 3 bases and at J to 2 bases, leaving 4 bases not matched to a gene. The CDR3 spans 15 residues. CDR1 and CDR2 (germline): MNHEY, SMNVEV (reference sequence). CDR3 residues: CASSFGQGATDTQYF. CDR3 DNA sequence: TGTGCCAGCAGTTTTGGGCAGGGGGCCACAGATACGCAGTATTTT.

This clone was seen once. V and J are TRBV20-1 and TRBJ1-1, with 7 bases matching TRBD1. Germline CDR1 reads DFQATT; CDR2 reads SNEGSKA (reference sequence). This CDR3 contains 11 residues. With 3 bases clipped from V and 8 bases from J, the junction kept 3 bases outside the gene matches. CDR3 in amino acids: CSASGQDEAFF. CDR3 coding DNA: TGCAGTGCTAGCGGACAGGACGAAGCTTTCTTT.